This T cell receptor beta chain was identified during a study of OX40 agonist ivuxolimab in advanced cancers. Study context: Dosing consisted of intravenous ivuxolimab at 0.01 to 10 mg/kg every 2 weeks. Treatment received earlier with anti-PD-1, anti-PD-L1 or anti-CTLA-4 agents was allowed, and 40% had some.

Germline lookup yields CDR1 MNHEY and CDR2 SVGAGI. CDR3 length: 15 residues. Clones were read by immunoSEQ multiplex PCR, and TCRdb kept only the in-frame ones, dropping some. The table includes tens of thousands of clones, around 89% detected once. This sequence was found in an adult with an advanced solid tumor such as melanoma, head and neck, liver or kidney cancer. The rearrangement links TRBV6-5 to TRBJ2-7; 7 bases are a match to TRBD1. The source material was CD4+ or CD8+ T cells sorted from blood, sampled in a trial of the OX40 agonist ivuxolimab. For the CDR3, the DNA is TGTCCCTCTGAAGAGATCGCACAGGGGCACGACGAGCAGTACTTC. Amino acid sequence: CPSEEIAQGHDEQYF.